This T cell receptor beta chain is from a study of CD8+ T cells in alopecia areata (dated by TCRdb to 2016 to 2019). About the investigation overall: The treated patients, all with moderate-to-severe alopecia areata, were enrolled in an open-label pilot trial of oral tofacitinib given at 5 to 10 mg twice daily. Scalp clonality was compared across normal scalp (n=4), patchy alopecia areata scalp (n=8), and alopecia totalis/universalis scalp (n=8). The SALT score, which quantifies the percentage of affected scalp surface area, was used to measure disease severity in treated patients. Scalp tissue and sorted CD4+ and CD8+ peripheral blood T cells from patchy and totalis/universalis alopecia areata patients and from healthy controls were covered by human TCRbeta sequencing. RNA came from the PAXgene miRNA kit for fixed scalp, the miRNeasy kit for PBMCs, and the RNeasy kit for mouse skin. Tofacitinib was given for 6 to 18 months, followed by 6 months of follow-up off drug to assess delayed response and recurrence. immunoSEQ multiplex PCR using 35 Vbeta forward primers and 13 Jbeta reverse primers was used to amplify TCRbeta CDR3 regions. Tofacitinib-treated patients had biopsies at baseline and at 4 and 24 weeks of treatment, with a later scalp biopsy in several patients. The study used high-throughput TCRbeta sequencing to examine T cell clonal expansion in alopecia areata, in both the C3H/HeJ mouse model and human patients. General study outcomes and caveats: Shared TCR sequences between patients were less evident than in mice, which may be partly attributable to HLA diversity in the patient population. With tofacitinib, both scalp clonality and the number of expanded CD8+ clones among the top 100 scalp clones went down significantly. Lesional scalp, especially in alopecia totalis/universalis, showed higher clonality and more expanded CD8+ clones than normal scalp, suggesting antigenic drive. Resident alphabeta T cells in normal human skin are also sequenced, complicating scalp TCR repertoire analysis, unlike mouse skin dominated by gammadelta T cells. During tofacitinib treatment, many expanded lesional clones remained in scalp and blood, and this persistence may partly explain relapse after treatment is stopped. The treated cohort was small, with a single nonresponder, so links between baseline CD8+ expansion and response need larger studies.

The time point label, read with the paper, signifies: around 24 weeks on oral tofacitinib. In the paper's terms, the treatment or condition label means: oral pan-JAK inhibitor, 5-10 mg twice daily. Peripheral blood and lesional scalp punch biopsies were obtained from patients with alopecia areata. PBMCs were separated by density centrifugation and stained for CD3, CD4 and CD8, after which CD4+ and CD8+ T cells were sorted on a FACSAria. The method was the immunoSEQ multiplex PCR assay. For TCR sequencing, RNA was extracted from every sample and reverse transcribed into cDNA to serve as template. First-strand cDNA was synthesized with SuperScript III using a 2:1 mix of oligo-dT and random hexamers. Amplification bias was assessed with a synthetic immune receptor repertoire, and residual bias was removed computationally. The source study handled its data this way. Raw reads were preprocessed to remove errors, and CDR3 was defined by IMGT conventions from the conserved cysteine to phenylalanine. To get clonality, Shannon entropy was normalized by log2 of the number of productive unique TCRs and the result was subtracted from 1. Whether scalp clones were CD4 or CD8 was inferred by matching scalp TCRbeta sequences against CD4 and CD8 repertoires sorted from blood. Not all clones reach the TCRdb copy of this immuneACCESS table, which keeps in-frame sequences only. Checked studies attribute under half of the gap to unresolved V genes and leave the rest unexplained. V, J and clone size are those of that table, while D and trimming were read from the DNA. Across this sample there are approximately 110,000 clones, with 56% seen only once. Around 3.4% of the sample rests with the top ten.

Worth noting for this clone: It has no known antigen specificity. It has no much larger one-base neighbor in the sample; base qualities were not kept.

This material consisted of CD4+ T cells sorted from blood, taken at week 24, from a patient treated with tofacitinib. This clonotype was sampled from a human donor with alopecia areata.

The nucleotide sequence is TGTGCCAGCAGCCAACGACTAGCGGGGGCCACGGGGGAGACCCAGTACTTC. The resulting protein is CASSQRLAGATGETQYF. The sequence links TRBV5-6 to TRBJ2-5, with 12 bases in between that match TRBD2. The CDR3, from cysteine to phenylalanine, totals 17 residues. The read is trimmed to its CDR3 DNA, 51 bases read in frame from base 1. Ends trimmed: V by 4 bases, J by 5 bases; bases unmatched to a gene: 12. The germline V gene gives CDR1 as SGHDT and CDR2 as YYEEEE.